This T cell receptor beta chain originates from a study of blood T cell repertoires in COVID-19 (dated by TCRdb to the early 2020s). Study-wide context: Samples covering the acute and convalescent phases of COVID-19 were provided by collaborators in the United States, Italy and Spain. The material from the prospective study consisted of cDNA or gDNA derived from T cells, B-cell-depleted T cells, or PBMCs. Deeply sampled blood TCRbeta repertoires from subjects exposed to, actively infected with, or recovered from COVID-19 were included in the dataset. The repertoires were made available in a free public database intended to serve as a resource for research on the immune response to SARS-CoV-2. The samples were drawn from two sources: the first 160 participants of the ongoing ImmuneRACE study, and 1,200 or so subjects contributed by 6 global collaborators. Nearly every sample came with metadata listing a de-identified subject ID, COVID-19 status, age in years and sex. Where available, HLA class I and class II types were taken from metadata supplied by the sample provider and were not determined by assay-based typing.

This clone was counted a single time. Its target antigen remains unknown. No base quality values were provided; no much bigger clone lies one nucleotide off. The paper's findings and limits, for the study overall: Clinical and demographic metadata were provided uncurated, with the amount varying by source and participant.

Whole blood was collected in K2EDTA tubes by collaborating institutions according to the institutions' own protocols. For TCRbeta analysis, collaborator samples were shipped as frozen whole blood, as isolated PBMCs, or as DNA extracted from either sample type. At the junction V is shortened by 0 bases and J by 0 bases, with 18 bases in between. The germline V gene specifies MGHRA as CDR1 and YSYEKL as CDR2. Measured from the cysteine to the phenylalanine, the CDR3 is 19 residues long. Just the 57-base CDR3 DNA is kept, in frame starting at base 1. The immunoSEQ Assay, a bias-controlled multiplex PCR, was used to amplify TCRbeta CDR3 regions from genomic DNA. Per the original workflow: Within the assay, amplification of reference gene primers was used to estimate how many nucleated cells each sample contained. To quantify the absolute abundance of each unique TCRbeta CDR3 rearrangement, sequence reads were collapsed and filtered. For each sample, productive Simpson clonality was calculated by taking the square root of Simpson's diversity index across productive rearrangements. The clones in this table, taken by TCRdb from immuneACCESS, are in-frame only. Not every clone is retained; where verified, under half of the shortfall comes from an unresolved V gene, and the cause of the rest is unknown. V and J calls and clone size are copied from that table; D and trimming were computed from the DNA. Recorded for this sample are some 53,000 clones; more than 75% of them occurred a single time. The ten largest clonotypes hold around 15% of the sample.

Sequencing was carried out using peripheral blood. The receptor's source is a man between 65 and 79 years old with acute or convalescent COVID-19. The receptor chain draws on TRBV4-1 and TRBJ2-1; matching of 6 bases hints at TRBD2 as the D gene. The CDR3 region: CASSQEGWAPSASYNEQFF. The DNA reads TGCGCCAGCAGCCAAGAAGGATGGGCTCCTAGCGCCTCCTACAATGAGCAGTTCTTC.